This paragraph reports one TCR beta chain. The assay was immunoSEQ multiplex PCR, and TCRdb's table has in-frame clones only and misses some. The sample has 80,000 to 95,000 clones, 75% to 85% seen once; the top ten hold roughly 4.8%. The data stem from a study of blood T cell repertoires in COVID-19. Study-wide context: The analysed material was cDNA or gDNA that came from T cells, B-cell-depleted T cells, or PBMCs.

The CDR3 loop spans 17 amino acids. CDR1 is LGHDT, CDR2 YNNKEL, per germline (reference sequence). V shed 2 bases, J shed 7 bases, and the junction held 9 bases outside the gene matches. The sequence was collected from a man older than 75 with COVID-19, enrolled during active disease. Sequenced sample: peripheral blood. This sequence joins TRBV3-1 (or the pseudogene TRBV3-2) and TRBJ2-1, with 12 bases matching TRBD2. The CDR3 loop is CASSQSRLAGELNEQFF. CDR3 DNA sequence: TGTGCCAGCAGCCAAAGCAGACTAGCGGGGGAGCTAAATGAGCAGTTCTTC.